The source of this T cell receptor beta chain is a study of CD8 T cells in ankylosing spondylitis. Whole-study findings and limits: Characteristic of ankylosing spondylitis blood, it appeared, was a TCR beta motif comprising 7 to 9 highly homologous variants. Disease-linked clones were CD8+ and relatively rare in peripheral blood. Reportedly, matched ankylosing spondylitis synovial fluid was significantly enriched for disease-linked clones.

Of note for this clonotype: Its antigen is not known.

CDR3 length equals 16 residues. V lost 4 bases to trimming and J lost 0 bases; unmatched junction nucleotides: 6. CDR1 is SGHDN and CDR2 is FVKESK in the germline V gene. TCRdb redid the calling of the 5' RACE reads with MiXCR, one entry per CDR3 protein. The sample records 230,000 or so distinct CDR3 sequences, more than 15% being singletons. The chain couples TRBV14 to TRBJ2-1; 7 bases fit TRBD2. The origin of this receptor is a male donor with ankylosing spondylitis or in good health (not recorded which). Sequencing was performed on blood, either unsorted or a sorted T cell fraction (not recorded which). The CDR3 DNA follows: TGTGCCAGCAGCCCCCCCACGGGAGGCTCCTACAATGAGCAGTTCTTC. It encodes CASSPPTGGSYNEQFF.